This T cell receptor (beta chain) is from a study of blood T cell repertoires in COVID-19. Libraries were prepared by immunoSEQ multiplex PCR; TCRdb keeps only in-frame clonotypes and omits some of them. The repertoire has under 150,000 clones, more than 80% of them found once; the top ten carry more than 5%. Followed longitudinally, the Seattle patients had been enrolled during active infection. V dropped 6 bases and J dropped 4; count of bases not matched to a gene: 4. Germline-derived CDR1 and CDR2 are KGHSH and LQKENI. The CDR3 sequence is 13 residues long. The sequence came from an older woman with COVID-19, enrolled during active disease. The rearrangement uses TRBV18 and TRBJ2-7; 9 bases match TRBD1. The sequenced sample was peripheral blood. The CDR3 sequence: CASSTGTGYEQYF. The CDR3 bases are TGTGCCAGCTCGACCGGGACAGGGTACGAGCAGTACTTC.